What follows are 30 T cell receptor beta chains derived from one specimen sequenced in a study of cytomegalovirus exposure and HLA in healthy donors. Use of 60 Vbeta and 13 Jbeta primers characterized the PCR. TCRdb's table, derived via immunoSEQ multiplex PCR, lists solely in-frame clones and lacks some. The sample includes 100,000 or so clones, 76% seen only once; the top ten take 3.5% to 4%. The specimen sequenced was PBMCs. The receptors were gathered from a woman between 45 and 65 years old in good health and CMV-seropositive.

The genes are TRBV10-1 and TRBJ2-3; no definite D call. Germline V gene data show CDR1 as WNHNN and CDR2 as SYGVQD (reference sequence). With 1 base removed from V and 7 bases from J, the gap between germline ends came to 3 bases. The CDR3 runs to 11 residues. The CDR3 reads CASSELNTQYF. The CDR3 nucleotides read TGCGCCAGCAGTGAGTTAAATACGCAGTATTTT.

The J gene is TRBJ1-2, the V gene TRBV5-1, with TRBD1 as a possible D gene (6 bases). V lost 3 bases and J 2 bases, leaving 14 bases between the germline ends. The CDR3 length is 15 residues. Germline-derived CDR1 and CDR2 are SGHRS and YFSETQ. The CDR3 sequence: CASSSPEGGNYGYTF. In nucleotides, the CDR3 is TGCGCCAGCAGCTCCCCGGAGGGGGGGAACTATGGCTACACCTTC.

Comment on this clone: Other nucleotide sequences from this sample produce the same CDR3. The V and J genes are TRBV9 and TRBJ2-3; 9 bases fit TRBD2. The germline V gene has CDR1 SGDLS and CDR2 YYNGEE. The CDR3 length is 14 residues. The V gene end was trimmed by 5 bases and the J gene end by 4 bases; junction bases not matched to a gene: 5. The CDR3 is CASSILAGSDTQYF. DNA of the CDR3: TGTGCCAGCAGTATACTAGCGGGCTCAGATACGCAGTATTTT.

With respect to this clone: The sample contains more than one DNA sequence encoding this CDR3. The chain is built from TRBV5-1 and TRBJ1-2, with 7 nucleotides matching TRBD1. The CDR3 has 14 amino acids. Germline loops: CDR1 SGHRS, CDR2 YFSETQ. Unmatched junction bases numbered 5, after V lost 4 bases and J lost 2 bases. The CDR3 DNA is TGCGCCAGCAGCCTTGGACAGGCGAACTATGGCTACACCTTC. It is translated as CASSLGQANYGYTF.

The rearrangement links TRBV6-6 to TRBJ1-5, with a possible D match to TRBD1 (6 bases). The V and J ends lost 6 bases and 7 bases respectively, with 16 bases between them. This CDR3 spans 14 amino acids. CDR1 and CDR2 from the germline V gene are MNHNY and SVGAGI (reference sequence). The CDR3 protein is CASRGGGTGQPQHF. In DNA, the CDR3 is TGTGCCAGCAGAGGGGGGGGGACGGGACAGCCCCAGCATTTT.

Comment on this clone: The junction departs from the called germline gene at one end, perhaps through a read error. The chain uses TRBV7-7 and TRBJ2-2, with D possibly TRBD2 on 5 matching bases. This CDR3 region has 15 residues. Germline V gene data show CDR1 as SSHAT and CDR2 as FNYEAQ (reference sequence). The CDR3 here is CASSPSGLNTGELFF. As DNA, the CDR3 is TGTGCTAGCAGCCCCTCGGGGTTGAACACCGGGGAGCTGTTTTTT.

This clone was seen more than once but under ten times. The CDR3 nucleotides are TGTGCCAGCAGTTACATCGCCAACAGGGCGGTCGGCTACACCTTC. Its translation is CASSYIANRAVGYTF. This sequence joins TRBV6-5 and TRBJ1-2, with D possibly matching TRBD1 (6 bases). The CDR3 contains 15 residues. Between the trimmed V and J ends, which lost 2 bases and 8 bases, there was a span of 18 bases. CDR1 is MNHEY and CDR2 is SVGAGI in the germline V gene.

Comments on this clone: Distinct nucleotide sequences in the sample also encode this CDR3. The chain carries TRBV5-1 and TRBJ2-1; unclear D gene. CDR3 length: 14 amino acids. Trimming pared 0 bases from V and 4 bases from J, leaving 8 bases between. Per the germline V gene, CDR1 is SGHRS and CDR2 is YFSETQ. CDR3 in amino acids: CASSLGQEYNEQFF. CDR3 sequence (DNA): TGCGCCAGCAGCTTGGGACAAGAATACAATGAGCAGTTCTTC.

This clone has only one observation. CDR3 DNA sequence: TGTGCCAGCTCCCGATTCGGCGGTCTCAGCTCCTACGAGCAGTACTTC. Amino acid sequence: CASSRFGGLSSYEQYF. The chain recombines TRBV18 with TRBJ2-7; no firm D call. Per germline, CDR1 KGHSH and CDR2 LQKENI. The V end lost 6 bases, the J end lost 0 bases, and 18 bases lay between the germline ends. The CDR3 length is 16 residues.

This clone was observed a few times. The J gene is TRBJ2-2, the V gene TRBV29-1; 11 bases map to TRBD2. The V gene end was trimmed by 4 bases and the J gene end by 4 bases; junction bases not matched to a gene: 5. The CDR3 totals 15 residues. CDR1 SQVTM and CDR2 ANQGSEA come from the germline V gene. Written as DNA, the CDR3 is TGCAGCGTTGTACTAGCGGGAGAAAGCACCGGGGAGCTGTTTTTT. Protein product: CSVVLAGESTGELFF.

This clone has more than one count but fewer than ten. The chain couples TRBV29-1 to TRBJ1-2; D gene ambiguous. The CDR3 contains 14 residues. The germline V and J ends were trimmed by 0 bases and 4 bases, with 12 bases remaining between them. Germline V CDR1 and CDR2: SQVTM, ANQGSEA. The CDR3 DNA follows: TGCAGCGTTGAAGATCAGCAGAGCGGCTATGGCTACACCTTC. Protein sequence: CSVEDQQSGYGYTF.

The chain recombines TRBV27 with TRBJ2-7, with 7 bases fitting TRBD2. V lost 0 bases, J lost 2 bases, and 4 bases stayed unmatched. CDR1 is MNHEY and CDR2 is SMNVEV in the germline V gene (reference sequence). The CDR3 totals 15 residues. For the CDR3, the DNA is TGTGCCAGCAGTTTATCGAGAGGGACTACCTACGAGCAGTACTTC. Translation gives CASSLSRGTTYEQYF.

The CDR3 nucleotides are TGTGCCAGCAGCTTGGACAGAAACACTGAAGCTTTCTTT. This codes for CASSLDRNTEAFF. The chain has TRBV7-3 and TRBJ1-1, with D possibly TRBD1 on 6 matching bases. Germline loops: CDR1 SGHTA, CDR2 FQGTGA. This CDR3 has 13 residues. The V gene lost 3 bases and the J gene lost 2 bases, with 7 bases spanning the gap. Combining the CDR3 with reference TRBV7-3 and TRBJ1-1 gives the whole variable domain GAGVSQTPSNKVTEKGKYVELRCDPISGHTALYWYRQSLGQGPEFLIYFQGTGAADDSGLPNDRFFAVRPEGSVSTLKIQRTERGDSAVYLCASSLDRNTEAFFGQGTRLTVV.

CDR3: CASSFNPSGKQFF. For the CDR3, the DNA is TGTGCCAGCAGCTTCAACCCTAGCGGGAAGCAGTTCTTC. The chain is built from TRBV7-3 and TRBJ2-1; TRBD2 matches at 9 bases. Germline assignment: CDR1 SGHTA and CDR2 FQGTGA. The CDR3 totals 13 residues. J gave up 11 bases and V 3 bases, and 5 bases lay outside the gene matches.

This chain links TRBV2 with TRBJ1-5; TRBD1 might be the D (6 bases). Trimming left V 4 bases short and J 6 bases short, with 16 bases between. The CDR3 runs 15 residues. Germline CDR1 is SNHLY and CDR2 is FYNNEI. CDR3 DNA sequence: TGTGCCAGCAGTGTAGGACAGACCCTCACTCAGCCCCAGCATTTT. Translation gives CASSVGQTLTQPQHF.

This chain uses TRBV6-1 with TRBJ2-1, with 7 positions matching TRBD2. Germline lookup yields CDR1 MNHNS and CDR2 SASEGT. V lost 5 bases to trimming and J lost 6 bases; unmatched junction nucleotides: 10. The CDR3 has 15 amino acids. DNA for the CDR3: TGTGCCAGCAGTCAAATACCTACTAGCGTCAATGAGCAGTTCTTC. This encodes CASSQIPTSVNEQFF.

V gene TRBV6-6 combines with J gene TRBJ1-1; D is unresolved. Germline assignment: CDR1 MNHNY and CDR2 SVGAGI (reference sequence). V lost 4 bases and J 1 base, leaving 10 bases between the germline ends. CDR3 length: 14 amino acids. The CDR3 coding sequence is TGTGCCAGCAGTTGGGCAGGTCAGAACACTGAAGCTTTCTTT. It yields the protein CASSWAGQNTEAFF.

The chain recombines TRBV27 with TRBJ2-7, with TRBD1 identical over 7 bases. The length of the CDR3 is 14 residues. CDR1 is MNHEY, CDR2 SMNVEV, per germline (reference sequence). The junction had 7 bases not matched to a gene; V was cut back by 8 bases and J by 0 bases. The CDR3 is CASWSAGGSYEQYF. The CDR3 nucleotides are TGTGCCAGCTGGTCGGCAGGGGGCTCCTACGAGCAGTACTTC.

V is TRBV4-1 and J is TRBJ2-1; no clear D. Germline-derived CDR1 and CDR2 are MGHRA and YSYEKL. The V gene lost 1 base and the J gene lost 5 bases, with 9 bases spanning the gap. The CDR3 sequence is 14 residues long. The CDR3 DNA reads as TGCGCCAGCAGCCAAGTAGAAGGAGACAATGAGCAGTTCTTC. Translating gives CASSQVEGDNEQFF.

This clone appeared a few times. The J gene is TRBJ2-1, the V gene TRBV7-9; D is unclear. V lost 2 bases to trimming and J lost 5 bases, with 4 bases between them. The CDR3 covers 12 residues. Germline CDR1 is SEHNR and CDR2 is FQNEAQ (reference sequence). The chain's CDR3 is CASSLIDNEQFF. The CDR3 DNA sequence: TGTGCCAGCAGCTTAATAGACAATGAGCAGTTCTTC.

This chain joins TRBV9 and TRBJ1-1, with D possibly TRBD1 on 6 matching bases. CDR3 length: 13 amino acids. Trimming removed 4 bases from V and 1 base from J, with 8 bases in between. Germline lookup yields CDR1 SGDLS and CDR2 YYNGEE. The CDR3 is CASSKGQNTEAFF. CDR3 nucleotide sequence: TGTGCCAGCAGCAAGGGACAGAACACTGAAGCTTTCTTT.

This clone occurred once. At one end the junction does not follow the germline gene, possibly because of a read error. Other DNA sequences of this sample code for an identical CDR3. The V call is TRBV29-1, the J call TRBJ2-1; 8 positions agree with TRBD2. CDR3 size: 15 residues. Germline V gene data show CDR1 as SQVTM and CDR2 as ANQGSEA. The CDR3 region is CSVEDHSGGSNEQFF. The CDR3 DNA reads as TGTAGCGTTGAAGATCACAGCGGGGGAAGCAATGAGCAGTTCTTC.

This chain's CDR3 is CASSPYTGELFF. The DNA of the CDR3 is TGTGCCAGCAGTCCTTACACCGGGGAGCTGTTTTTT. This chain uses TRBV6-5 with TRBJ2-2, with D uncertain. Germline CDR1 and CDR2: MNHEY and SVGAGI. CDR3 length: 12 amino acids. Trimming stripped 5 bases from V and 3 bases from J, with 4 bases between.

This CDR3 is CASSLQGAKGYEQYF. In nucleotides, the CDR3 is TGTGCCAGCAGCCTACAGGGGGCGAAGGGCTACGAGCAGTACTTC. The chain has TRBV11-3 and TRBJ2-7, with TRBD1 identical over 9 bases. Trimming cost V 5 bases and J 3 bases; bases outside gene matches: 8. Germline V gives CDR1 SGHNT, CDR2 YENEEA. The CDR3 covers 15 residues.

This sequence joins TRBV19 and TRBJ2-7, with TRBD2 matching over 7 bases. CDR1 and CDR2 from the germline V gene are LNHDA and SQIVND (reference sequence). Trimming cost V 6 bases and J 1 base; bases outside gene matches: 9. The CDR3 totals 15 residues. The CDR3 DNA is TGTGCCAGTAGCCCTTCACTAGCGCTATCCTACGAGCAGTACTTC. Residues: CASSPSLALSYEQYF. The complete variable domain, with remaining parts taken from reference TRBV19 and TRBJ2-7, reads DGGITQSPKYLFRKEGQNVTLSCEQNLNHDAMYWYRQDPGQGLRLIYYSQIVNDFQKGDIAEGYSVSREKKESFPLTVTSAQKNPTAFYLCASSPSLALSYEQYFGPGTRLTVT.

This clone was seen a single time. The chain is built from TRBV9 and TRBJ2-7; 7 bases are a match to TRBD1. The CDR3 covers 15 residues. The V segment lost 0 bases and the J segment 2 bases; nucleotides outside the gene matches: 5. Looked up from germline, CDR1 is SGDLS and CDR2 is YYNGEE. CDR3 sequence reads: CASSVGQGQAYEQYF. The CDR3 region has the DNA TGTGCCAGCAGCGTAGGACAGGGCCAGGCCTACGAGCAGTACTTC.

This chain connects TRBV5-1 to TRBJ2-5; D uncertain. Trimming removed 0 bases at V and 3 bases at J, with 6 bases between. Germline V gives CDR1 SGHRS, CDR2 YFSETQ. The CDR3 covers 13 residues. The CDR3 bases are TGCGCCAGCAGCTTGGGCGGAGAAGAGACCCAGTACTTC. Its protein product is CASSLGGEETQYF. Variable domain in full (rest from reference TRBV5-1 and TRBJ2-5): KAGVTQTPRYLIKTRGQQVTLSCSPISGHRSVSWYQQTPGQGLQFLFEYFSETQRNKGNFPGRFSGRQFSNSRSEMNVSTLELGDSALYLCASSLGGEETQYFGPGTRLLVL.

The rearrangement uses TRBV6-5 and TRBJ1-1; 11 bases align to TRBD1. CDR1 and CDR2 from the germline V gene are MNHEY and SVGAGI. The V gene end was trimmed by 5 bases and the J gene end by 5 bases; junction bases not matched to a gene: 7. This CDR3 is built from 15 residues. This CDR3 is CASSGQGAQGTEAFF. In nucleotides, the CDR3 is TGTGCCAGCAGTGGACAGGGGGCGCAGGGGACTGAAGCTTTCTTT.

The chain's CDR3 is CASSGQVRQPQHF. In nucleotides, the CDR3 is TGTGCCAGTAGTGGGCAGGTTCGCCAGCCCCAGCATTTT. The chain employs TRBV19 and TRBJ1-5; no reliable D call. Trimming left V 5 bases short and J 7 bases short, with 12 bases between. CDR1 LNHDA and CDR2 SQIVND come from the germline V gene (reference sequence). There are 13 residues in the CDR3. The variable domain in full, with the rest retrieved from reference TRBV19 and TRBJ1-5, is DGGITQSPKYLFRKEGQNVTLSCEQNLNHDAMYWYRQDPGQGLRLIYYSQIVNDFQKGDIAEGYSVSREKKESFPLTVTSAQKNPTAFYLCASSGQVRQPQHFGDGTRLSIL.

J is TRBJ1-5 and V is TRBV21-1; TRBD1, the table's D call, lacks a check against the DNA. TRBV21-1 is a pseudogene. There are 15 residues in the CDR3. The CDR3 reads CASSKDRGRGQPQHF. CDR3 sequence (DNA): TGTGCCAGCAGCAAAGACAGGGGGCGGGGACAGCCCCAGCATTTT.